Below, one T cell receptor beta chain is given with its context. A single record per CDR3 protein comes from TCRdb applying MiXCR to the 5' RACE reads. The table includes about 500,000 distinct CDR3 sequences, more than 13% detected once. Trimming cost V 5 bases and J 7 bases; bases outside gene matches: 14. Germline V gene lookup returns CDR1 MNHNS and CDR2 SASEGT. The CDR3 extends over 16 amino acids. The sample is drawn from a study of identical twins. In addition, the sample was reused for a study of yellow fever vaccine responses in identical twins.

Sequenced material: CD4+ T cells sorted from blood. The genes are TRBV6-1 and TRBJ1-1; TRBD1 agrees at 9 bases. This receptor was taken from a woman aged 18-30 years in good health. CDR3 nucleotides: TGTGCCAGCAGTCGCCTCCCGGGACAGGGAAAAAATGAAGCTTTCTTT. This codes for CASSRLPGQGKNEAFF.